The entry below gives a single T cell receptor (beta chain) sequence along with its context. TCRdb's table, derived via immunoSEQ multiplex PCR, lists solely in-frame clones and lacks some. The table includes approximately 39,000 clones, almost 95% detected once. This specimen belongs to a study of T cell changes during pregnancy in multiple sclerosis. The CDR3 covers 15 residues. Per the germline V gene, CDR1 is MDHEN and CDR2 is SYDVKM. The junction had 7 bases not matched to a gene; V was cut back by 2 bases and J by 4 bases. The specimen was PBMCs (not recorded whether the cells were cultured). J is TRBJ1-2 and V is TRBV28; 7 nucleotides match TRBD1. This TCR came from a female donor with multiple sclerosis, enrolled in a pregnancy study. DNA of the CDR3: TGTGCCAGCAGTTTAGGGACAGAGCGGCCCTATGGCTACACCTTC. Translation gives CASSLGTERPYGYTF.